This TCR beta chain was profiled in a study of T-cell memory formation after mild COVID-19. Study-wide results and limits: Some clones that responded turned up in pre-infection memory, which suggests that cross-reactive memory joined in. Later expanders leaned CD4+, whereas clones that contracted between day 15 and 85 were balanced CD4/CD8.

After 5'RACE with constant-segment primers, TCR alpha and TCR beta cDNA libraries carrying sample barcodes and UMIs were obtained. TCRdb ran MiXCR on the 5' RACE reads and lists one entry per CDR3 protein. The profile shows 400,000 or so distinct CDR3 sequences, 20% of them singletons. The CDR3 covers 16 residues. The V end was cut by 6 bases, the J end by 0 bases, with 14 bases between. CDR1 is MNHEY and CDR2 is SMNVEV in the germline V gene (reference sequence). As for this clonotype: What it binds is unknown.

The receptor was isolated from an adult woman who had mild COVID-19 (a few samples of this study predate the infection). Cell type and time point are not known. The chain has TRBV27 and TRBJ2-2; maybe TRBD1 (6 bases). Source material: PBMCs or a T cell subset sorted from them (not recorded which). In DNA, the CDR3 is TGTGCCAGCAGGAGCCTAGGACAGACGAACACCGGGGAGCTGTTTTTT. It specifies CASRSLGQTNTGELFF.